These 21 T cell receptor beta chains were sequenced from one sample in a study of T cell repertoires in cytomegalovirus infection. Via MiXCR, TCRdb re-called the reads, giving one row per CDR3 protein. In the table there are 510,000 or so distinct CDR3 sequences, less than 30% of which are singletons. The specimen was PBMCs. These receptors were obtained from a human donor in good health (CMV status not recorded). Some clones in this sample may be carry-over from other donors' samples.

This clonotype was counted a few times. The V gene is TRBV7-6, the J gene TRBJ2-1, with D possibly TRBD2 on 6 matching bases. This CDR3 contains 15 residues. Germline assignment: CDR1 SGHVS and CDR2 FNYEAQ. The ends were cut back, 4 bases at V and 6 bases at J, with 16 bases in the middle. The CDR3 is CASSSPGPGGNEQFF. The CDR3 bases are TGTGCCAGCAGCTCTCCGGGCCCCGGGGGCAATGAGCAGTTCTTC.

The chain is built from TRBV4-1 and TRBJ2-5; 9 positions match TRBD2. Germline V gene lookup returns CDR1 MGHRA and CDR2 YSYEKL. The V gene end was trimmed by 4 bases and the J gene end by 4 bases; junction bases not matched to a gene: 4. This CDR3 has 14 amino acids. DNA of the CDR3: TGCGCCAGCAGCCCCTTAGCGGGGGCAGAGACCCAGTACTTC. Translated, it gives CASSPLAGAETQYF.

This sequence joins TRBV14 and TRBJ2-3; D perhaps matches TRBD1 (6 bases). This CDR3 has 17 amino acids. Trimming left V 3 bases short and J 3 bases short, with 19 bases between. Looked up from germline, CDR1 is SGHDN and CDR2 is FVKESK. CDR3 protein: CASSHSSQGSWTDTQYF. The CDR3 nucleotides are TGTGCCAGCAGCCATTCCTCACAGGGTAGTTGGACAGATACGCAGTATTTT.

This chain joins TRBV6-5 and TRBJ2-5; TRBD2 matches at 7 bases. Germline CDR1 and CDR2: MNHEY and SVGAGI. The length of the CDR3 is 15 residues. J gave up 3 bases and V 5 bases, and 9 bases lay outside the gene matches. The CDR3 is CASSNSGHQKETQYF. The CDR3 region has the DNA TGTGCCAGCAGTAATAGCGGGCACCAGAAAGAGACCCAGTACTTC.

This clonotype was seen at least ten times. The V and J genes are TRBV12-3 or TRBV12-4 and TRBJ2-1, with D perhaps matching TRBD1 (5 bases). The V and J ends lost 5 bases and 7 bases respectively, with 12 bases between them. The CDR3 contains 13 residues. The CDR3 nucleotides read TGTGCCAGCAGTACCAACAGGTGGAATGAGCAGTTCTTC. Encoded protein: CASSTNRWNEQFF.

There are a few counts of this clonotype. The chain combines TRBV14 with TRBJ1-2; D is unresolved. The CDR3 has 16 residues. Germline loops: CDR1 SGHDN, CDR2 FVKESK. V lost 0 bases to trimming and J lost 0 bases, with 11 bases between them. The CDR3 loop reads CASSQDFISTNYGYTF. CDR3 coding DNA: TGTGCCAGCAGCCAAGATTTTATCTCCACTAACTATGGCTACACCTTC.

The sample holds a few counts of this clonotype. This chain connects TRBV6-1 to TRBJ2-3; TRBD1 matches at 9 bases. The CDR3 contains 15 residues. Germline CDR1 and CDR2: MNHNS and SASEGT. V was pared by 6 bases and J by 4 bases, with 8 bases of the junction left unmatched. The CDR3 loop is CASSVGQGRSDTQYF. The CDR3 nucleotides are TGTGCCAGCAGCGTGGGACAGGGCCGTTCAGATACGCAGTATTTT.

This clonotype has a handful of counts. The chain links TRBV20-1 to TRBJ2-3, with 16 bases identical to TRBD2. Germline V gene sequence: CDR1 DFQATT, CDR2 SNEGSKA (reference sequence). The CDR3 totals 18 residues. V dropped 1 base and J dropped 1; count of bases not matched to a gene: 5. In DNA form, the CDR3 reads TGCAGTGCTAGAGTGGGACTAGCGGGAGGGCCAGGCACAGATACGCAGTATTTT. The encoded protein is CSARVGLAGGPGTDTQYF.

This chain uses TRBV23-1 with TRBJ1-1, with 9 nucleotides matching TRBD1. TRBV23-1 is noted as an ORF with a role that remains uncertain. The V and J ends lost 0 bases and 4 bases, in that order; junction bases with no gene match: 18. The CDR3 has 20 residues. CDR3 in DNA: TGCGCCAGCAGTCAATCTAAAGAGAGAGACAGGGGGAAAAGGGGCACTGAAGCTTTCTTT. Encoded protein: CASSQSKERDRGKRGTEAFF.

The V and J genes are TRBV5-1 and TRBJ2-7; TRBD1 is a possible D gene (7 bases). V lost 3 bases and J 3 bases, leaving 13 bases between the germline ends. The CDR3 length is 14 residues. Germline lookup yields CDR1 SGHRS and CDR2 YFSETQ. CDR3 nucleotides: TGCGCCAGCAGCTGGGGGGACAGCGACTACGAGCAGTACTTC. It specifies CASSWGDSDYEQYF.

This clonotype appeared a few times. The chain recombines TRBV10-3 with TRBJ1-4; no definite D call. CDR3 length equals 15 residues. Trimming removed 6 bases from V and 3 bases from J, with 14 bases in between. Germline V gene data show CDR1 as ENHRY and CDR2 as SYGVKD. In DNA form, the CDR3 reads TGTGCCATCAGCTCCTACAGTGGTTCTAATGAAAAACTGTTTTTT. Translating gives CAISSYSGSNEKLFF.

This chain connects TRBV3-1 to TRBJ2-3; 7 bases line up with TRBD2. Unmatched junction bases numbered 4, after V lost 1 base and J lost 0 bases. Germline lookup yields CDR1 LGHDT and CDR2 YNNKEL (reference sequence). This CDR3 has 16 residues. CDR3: CASSQVSGVSTDTQYF. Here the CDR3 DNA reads TGTGCCAGCAGCCAAGTGAGCGGGGTTAGCACAGATACGCAGTATTTT.

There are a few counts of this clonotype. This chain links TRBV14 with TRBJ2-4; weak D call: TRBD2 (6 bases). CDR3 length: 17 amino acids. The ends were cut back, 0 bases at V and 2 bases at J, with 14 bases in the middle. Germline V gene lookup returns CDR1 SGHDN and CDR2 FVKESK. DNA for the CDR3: TGTGCCAGCAGCCAAGATCCGAGGGAGGAGTCCAAAAACATTCAGTACTTC. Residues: CASSQDPREESKNIQYF.

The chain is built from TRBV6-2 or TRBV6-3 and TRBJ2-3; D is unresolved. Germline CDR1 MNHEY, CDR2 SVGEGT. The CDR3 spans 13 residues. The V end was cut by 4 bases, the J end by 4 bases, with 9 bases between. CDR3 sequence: CASSWVAADTQYF. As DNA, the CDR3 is TGTGCCAGCAGTTGGGTTGCGGCAGATACGCAGTATTTT.

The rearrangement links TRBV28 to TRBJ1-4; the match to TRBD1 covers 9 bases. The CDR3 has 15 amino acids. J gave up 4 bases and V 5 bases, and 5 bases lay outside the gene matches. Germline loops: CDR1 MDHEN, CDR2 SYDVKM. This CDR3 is CASSRQGVNNEKLFF. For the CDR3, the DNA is TGTGCCAGCAGTCGACAGGGGGTTAATAATGAAAAACTGTTTTTT.

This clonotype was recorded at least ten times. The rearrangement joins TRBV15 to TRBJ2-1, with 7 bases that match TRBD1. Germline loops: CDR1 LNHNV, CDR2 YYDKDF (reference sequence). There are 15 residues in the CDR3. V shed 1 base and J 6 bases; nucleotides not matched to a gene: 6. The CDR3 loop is CATSRAPTGANEQFF. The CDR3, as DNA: TGTGCCACCAGCAGAGCTCCCACAGGGGCCAATGAGCAGTTCTTC.

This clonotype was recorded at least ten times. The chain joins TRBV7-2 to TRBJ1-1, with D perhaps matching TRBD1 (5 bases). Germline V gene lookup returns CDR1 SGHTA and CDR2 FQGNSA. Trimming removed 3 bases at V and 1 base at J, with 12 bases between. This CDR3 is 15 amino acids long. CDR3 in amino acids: CASSFQTEKNTEAFF. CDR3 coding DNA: TGTGCCAGCAGCTTCCAGACAGAGAAGAACACTGAAGCTTTCTTT.

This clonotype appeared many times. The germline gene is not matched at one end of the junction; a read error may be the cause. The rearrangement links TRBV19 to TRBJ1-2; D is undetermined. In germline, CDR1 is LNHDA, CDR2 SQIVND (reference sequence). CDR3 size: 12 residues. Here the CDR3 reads CASSVDTYGYTF. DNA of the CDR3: TGTGCCAGTAGTGTAGACACCTATGGCTACACCTTC.

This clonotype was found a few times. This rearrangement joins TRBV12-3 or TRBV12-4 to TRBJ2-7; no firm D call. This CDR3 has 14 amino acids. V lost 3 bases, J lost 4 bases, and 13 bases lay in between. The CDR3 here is CASSLDLDWYEQYF. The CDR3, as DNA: TGTGCCAGCAGTTTGGATCTCGACTGGTACGAGCAGTACTTC.

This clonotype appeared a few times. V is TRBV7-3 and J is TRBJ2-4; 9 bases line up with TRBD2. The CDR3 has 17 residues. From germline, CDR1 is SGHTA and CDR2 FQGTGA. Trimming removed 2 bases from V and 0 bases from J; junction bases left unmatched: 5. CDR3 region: CASSLVSSGIAKNIQYF. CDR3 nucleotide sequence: TGTGCCAGCAGCTTAGTCTCTAGCGGGATAGCCAAAAACATTCAGTACTTC.

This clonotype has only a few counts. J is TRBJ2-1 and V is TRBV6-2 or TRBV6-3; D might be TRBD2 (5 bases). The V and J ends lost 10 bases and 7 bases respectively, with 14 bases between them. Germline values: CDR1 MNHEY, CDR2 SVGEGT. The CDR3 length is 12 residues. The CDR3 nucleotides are TGTGCCACTTACTCCCGGAGGAATGAGCAGTTCTTC. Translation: CATYSRRNEQFF.